The rows below give T cell receptor beta chains drawn from one sample of a study of beta chain features in type 1 diabetes. Generated by immunoSEQ multiplex PCR, the TCRdb table keeps only in-frame clones and is missing some. Of about 140,000 clones detected, less than 10% appear once; the ten largest clones hold about 0.6%. The source material was central memory CD4+ T cells from blood. These receptors were taken from a woman aged 35 to 49 in good health. The CDR3 runs from the conserved cysteine through the conserved F or W. Fields, in order: D gene, V gene, clone size, J gene, CDR3 DNA, CDR3 protein. D genes are given only for firm matches. Clone size is given for some rows only: seen once, a few or many times, or a class if the clone is expanded.

TRBD2	TRBV7-6	few	TRBJ2-7	TGTGCCAGCAGCTTAGGATCGGGCGGGGGGGCGGTCGAGCAGTACTTC	CASSLGSGGGAVEQYF
-	TRBV6-1	few	TRBJ2-2	TGTGCCAGCAGCAAACAGGGCGGGGAGCTGTTTTTT	CASSKQGGELFF
TRBD2	TRBV15	few	TRBJ2-7	TGTGCCACCAGCCCCGGGGGGTGGTACGAGCAGTACTTC	CATSPGGWYEQYF
-	TRBV4-3	few	TRBJ1-4	TGCGCCAGCAGCCAAGAGGGACATACTAATGAAAAACTGTTTTTT	CASSQEGHTNEKLFF
TRBD1	TRBV6-5	-	TRBJ2-7	TGTGCCAGCAGCCCAGGGACAGCATCCAGCGAGCAGTACTTC	CASSPGTASSEQYF
-	TRBV18	-	TRBJ1-1	TGTGCCAGCTCACCACCTACAGTCTTGAACACTGAAGCTTTCTTT	CASSPPTVLNTEAFF
TRBD1	TRBV5-1	few	TRBJ1-5	TGCGCCAGCAGCGAGACAGGGTCCCAACAGCCCCAGCATTTT	CASSETGSQQPQHF
TRBD1	TRBV19	many	TRBJ2-1	TGTGCCAGTAGTATTTCAGGGGGCGCGGCCAATGAGCAGTTCTTC	CASSISGGAANEQFF
TRBD2	TRBV13	-	TRBJ2-2	TGTGCCAGCAGCCCTGCGGGGGGCGCGTACACCGGGGAGCTGTTTTTT	CASSPAGGAYTGELFF
-	TRBV7-2	few	TRBJ1-1	TGTGCCAGCAGTCCCAGGGAACTGAACACTGAAGCTTTCTTT	CASSPRELNTEAFF
-	TRBV10-3	-	TRBJ2-3	TGTGCCATCAGCCCCGAGGAGTCAGATACGCAGTATTTT	CAISPEESDTQYF
-	TRBV5-4	-	TRBJ2-1	TGTGCCAGCAGCCAAGGACAGATAAACTACAATGAGCAGTTCTTC	CASSQGQINYNEQFF
TRBD1	TRBV5-4	many	TRBJ2-7	TGTGCCAGCAGCTTGGGCGGGACAGGGTGGGTCTACGAGCAGTACTTC	CASSLGGTGWVYEQYF
-	TRBV25-1	-	TRBJ1-1	TGTGCCAGCAGGGCGGGTTCTGAGACTGAAGCTTTCTTT	CASRAGSETEAFF
-	TRBV6-5	-	TRBJ2-3	TGTGCCAGCTCACGGAGGGCTAGCACAGATACGCAGTATTTT	CASSRRASTDTQYF
TRBD1	TRBV10-3	many	TRBJ2-7	TGTGCCATCAGAGGACAGGGGGCCTACGAGCAGTACTTC	CAIRGQGAYEQYF
-	TRBV7-2	-	TRBJ2-5	TGTGCCAGCAGCTTAGGACTCCAAGAGACCCAGTACTTC	CASSLGLQETQYF
TRBD1	TRBV18	few	TRBJ1-6	TGTGCCAGCTCATCCCGGGGACAGGCTGTGGATTCACCCCTCCACTTT	CASSSRGQAVDSPLHF
TRBD1	TRBV29-1	many	TRBJ1-1	TGCAGCACGGGACAGGCCGACCATAAGTTCTTT	CSTGQADHKFF
-	TRBV19	few	TRBJ1-5	TGTGCCAGTAATTGGGGGGAGAATCAGCCCCAGCATTTT	CASNWGENQPQHF
TRBD1	TRBV7-6	few	TRBJ1-2	TGTGCCAGCAGTCTCAGGGGGATTGGAGGCTACACCTTC	CASSLRGIGGYTF
-	TRBV5-6	few	TRBJ2-5	TGTGCCAGCAGCTTAAGGCTACCGGGGACCCAGTACTTC	CASSLRLPGTQYF
TRBD2	TRBV4-2	-	TRBJ2-5	TGTGCCAGCAGGGCAGGGGCGAAGCGGGGGGCTCAAGAGACCCAGTACTTC	CASRAGAKRGAQETQYF
TRBD2	TRBV5-6	-	TRBJ2-5	TGTGCCAGCAGCCCGGGACTAGCGGGGGACGAGACCCAGTACTTC	CASSPGLAGDETQYF
TRBD2	TRBV11-3	-	TRBJ2-5	TGTGCCAGCAGCTTAGGAGGGCCAGCGGGGGTGGTAGAGACCCAGTACTTC	CASSLGGPAGVVETQYF
-	TRBV7-2	few	TRBJ2-7	TGTGCCAGCAGCTTAGCGGGCAGTTCCTACGAGCAGTACTTC	CASSLAGSSYEQYF
-	TRBV4-3	-	TRBJ1-2	TGCGCCAGCAGACCAACCGGTCCCTATGGCTACACCTTC	CASRPTGPYGYTF
-	TRBV5-1	-	TRBJ2-3	TGCGCCAGCAGCTTTGGGCAACCCGTTTCAGATACGCAGTATTTT	CASSFGQPVSDTQYF
TRBD1	TRBV6-6	-	TRBJ1-5	TGTGCCAGCAGTTTTCGACAGGGGGTGAGCAATCAGCCCCAGCATTTT	CASSFRQGVSNQPQHF
TRBD2	TRBV7-6	few	TRBJ2-1	TGTGCCAGCAGCTTAGGCGGGGGGGCCGGGGAGCAGTTCTTC	CASSLGGGAGEQFF
-	TRBV5-6	-	TRBJ1-3	TGTGCCAGCAGCTTGGACCCCAGGGCTGGAAACACCATATATTTT	CASSLDPRAGNTIYF
TRBD2	TRBV5-1	-	TRBJ2-5	TGCGCCAGCAGCTTGACTAGCGGACCTGTTGAGACCCAGTACTTC	CASSLTSGPVETQYF
TRBD2	TRBV7-2	-	TRBJ2-3	TGTGCCAGCAGCCCAGGACTAGCTTCAGATACGCAGTATTTT	CASSPGLASDTQYF
TRBD1	TRBV27	-	TRBJ2-1	TGTGCCAGCAGACGTAAGACCGGGACAGGTAACAATGAGCAGTTCTTC	CASRRKTGTGNNEQFF
TRBD2	TRBV7-7	few	TRBJ2-3	TGTGCTAGCAGCCCCCAGCGGGGTCCCACAGATACGCAGTATTTT	CASSPQRGPTDTQYF
TRBD2	TRBV6-5	-	TRBJ2-5	TGTGCCAGCAGGAAAGCGGGGGGCGGAGAGACCCAGTACTTC	CASRKAGGGETQYF
-	TRBV7-9	-	TRBJ1-2	TGTGCCAGCAGCTTAGAAGGGGCAGGCTATGGCTACACCTTC	CASSLEGAGYGYTF
-	TRBV20-1	-	TRBJ2-7	TGCAGTGTCTCACAGGTGGCCGAGCAGTACTTC	CSVSQVAEQYF
TRBD1	TRBV19	-	TRBJ2-7	TGTGCCAGTTCAGAACAGGGGAAGCAGTACTTC	CASSEQGKQYF
-	TRBV19	-	TRBJ2-1	TGTGCCAGTAGCGACCGGACAGTCAATGAGCAGTTCTTC	CASSDRTVNEQFF
TRBD1	TRBV7-2	-	TRBJ1-2	TGTGCCAGCAGCCCCGGGACAGGAAATTTTGGCTATGGCTACACCTTC	CASSPGTGNFGYGYTF
TRBD1	TRBV19	few	TRBJ1-1	TGTGCCAGTAGTTCCCGGGACAGAACTGAAGCTTTCTTT	CASSSRDRTEAFF
-	TRBV7-2	many	TRBJ2-7	TGTGCCAGCAGCTTAAAGTGGGCGACCGAGCAGTACTTC	CASSLKWATEQYF
TRBD1	TRBV11-3	-	TRBJ1-5	TGTGCCCGGGGGACAGGGACTCAGCCCCAGCATTTT	CARGTGTQPQHF
TRBD2	TRBV5-1	-	TRBJ2-2	TGCGCCAGCAGCCCGGGGACTAGCATCACCGGGGAGCTGTTTTTT	CASSPGTSITGELFF
-	TRBV6-1	-	TRBJ2-6	TGTGCCAGCGACCTCTACAGCGTCCTGACTTTC	CASDLYSVLTF
TRBD2	TRBV13	-	TRBJ2-2	TGTGCCAGCAGCTTTCTGCGGGGGGCAACCGGGGAGCTGTTTTTT	CASSFLRGATGELFF
TRBD1	TRBV18	-	TRBJ2-7	TGTGCCAGCTCACCAATGCCGGGACAGGGGTCCGAGCAGTACTTC	CASSPMPGQGSEQYF
-	TRBV25-1	-	TRBJ1-2	TGTGCCAGCAGTGATGCGACTTGGCAAACGTTCTTC	CASSDATWQTFF
-	TRBV5-6	-	TRBJ2-3	TGTGCCAGCAGCTTTGGACTCCGGGGTGATACGCAGTATTTT	CASSFGLRGDTQYF
TRBD2	TRBV5-1	few	TRBJ2-1	TGCGCCAGCAGCTTGGCGGTAGCGGGTTCCTACAATGAGCAGTTCTTC	CASSLAVAGSYNEQFF
-	TRBV6-5	-	TRBJ1-2	TGTGCCAGCACCCCATCGGGGGATAACTATGGCTACACCTTC	CASTPSGDNYGYTF
TRBD1	TRBV18	-	TRBJ1-5	TGTGCCAGCTCGTTTGAGACAGGGGGCGAACAGCCCCAGCATTTT	CASSFETGGEQPQHF